The 2 T cell receptor beta chains below were found in one sample sequenced in a study of T cells in localized non-small cell lung cancer. TCRdb's copy holds only in-frame clones and misses some; the assay was immunoSEQ multiplex PCR. The sample lists around 6,000 clones; around 90% were seen once. The sequencing used peripheral blood, collected before any cancer treatment. The receptors were sampled from a male donor older than 55 with stage I lung adenocarcinoma.

This sequence joins TRBV5-1 and TRBJ1-1; no clear D gene. Germline lookup yields CDR1 SGHRS and CDR2 YFSETQ. This CDR3 has 14 residues. Trimming took off 0 bases at V and 6 bases at J, with 12 bases between the two ends. The CDR3 loop reads CASSLDPGYPEAFF. The DNA for the CDR3 is TGCGCCAGCAGCTTGGATCCGGGTTACCCTGAAGCTTTCTTT.

This clone was seen a single time. One end of the junction fails to match germline, which may point to a read error. The J gene is TRBJ2-2, the V gene TRBV7-7, with D possibly being TRBD2 (5 bases). The CDR3 has 16 amino acids. Germline CDR1 and CDR2: SSHAT and FNYEAQ (reference sequence). CDR3 DNA: TGTGCTAGCAGCCCGAGGGTAGTCGGCGTAGGAAGGGAGCTGTTTTTT. Protein sequence: CASSPRVVGVGRELFF. Using reference TRBV7-7 and TRBJ2-2 for the parts outside the CDR3, the full variable domain is GAGVSQSPRYKVTKRGQDVTLRCDPISSHATLYWYQQALGQGPEFLTYFNYEAQPDKSGLPSDRFSAERPEGSISTLTIQRTEQRDSAMYRCASSPRVVGVGRELFFGEGSRLTVL.